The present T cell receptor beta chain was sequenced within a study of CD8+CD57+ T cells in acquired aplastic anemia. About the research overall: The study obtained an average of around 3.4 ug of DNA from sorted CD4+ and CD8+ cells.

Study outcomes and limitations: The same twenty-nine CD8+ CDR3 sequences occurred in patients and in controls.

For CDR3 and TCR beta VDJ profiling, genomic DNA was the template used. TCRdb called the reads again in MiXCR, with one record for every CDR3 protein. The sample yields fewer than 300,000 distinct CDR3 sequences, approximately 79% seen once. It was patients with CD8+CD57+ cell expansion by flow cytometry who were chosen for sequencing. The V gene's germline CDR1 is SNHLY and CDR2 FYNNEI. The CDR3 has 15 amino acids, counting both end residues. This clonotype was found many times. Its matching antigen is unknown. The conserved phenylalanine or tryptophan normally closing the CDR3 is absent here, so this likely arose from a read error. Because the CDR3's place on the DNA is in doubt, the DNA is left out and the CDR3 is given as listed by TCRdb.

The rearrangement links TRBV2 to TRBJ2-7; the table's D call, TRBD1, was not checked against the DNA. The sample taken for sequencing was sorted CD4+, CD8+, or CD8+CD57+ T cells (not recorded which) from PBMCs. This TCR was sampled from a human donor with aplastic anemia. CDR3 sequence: CASSDGGMHEQFFGP.